Sequencing of this T cell receptor (beta chain) was carried out in a study of blood T cell repertoires in COVID-19. Study at large: PBMCs, B-cell-depleted T cells, or T cells were the source of the cDNA or gDNA that made up the material.

Some clones are missing from TCRdb's copy, which holds only in-frame ones; the method was immunoSEQ multiplex PCR. This sample yields 240,000 or so clones, of which about 87% are seen a single time; 7.1% belongs to the top ten. Germline V gene lookup returns CDR1 MDHEN and CDR2 SYDVKM. The CDR3 sequence is 12 residues long. V was trimmed by 6 bases and J by 6 bases, leaving 8 bases between them. Sequencing was carried out using peripheral blood. The rearrangement joins TRBV28 to TRBJ2-2, with a possible D match to TRBD1 (5 bases). The receptor's source is a woman aged 70-85 years with active or convalescent COVID-19. DNA of the CDR3: TGTGCCAGCAGCCAAGGGGCCGGGGAGCTGTTTTTT. Encoded protein: CASSQGAGELFF.